This is a list of T cell receptor beta chains from one sample in a study of T cells in Graves' hyperthyroidism and ophthalmopathy. In TCRdb, the multiplex PCR reads were re-called with MiXCR into one record per CDR3 protein. The data show about half a million distinct CDR3 sequences, around 16% seen once. The sample consisted of blood. The receptors derive from a woman in her thirties with Graves' ophthalmopathy. CDR3s include the opening cysteine and the closing phenylalanine or tryptophan. Each record gives: D gene, J gene, V gene, clone size, CDR3 protein, CDR3 DNA. The D gene is left open where the match is weak. Size tells how often a clone was seen (once, few, many) or the class of an expanded clone, and some rows leave it out.

d_call: TRBD1
j_call: TRBJ2-1
v_call: TRBV7-8
clone_size: few
cdr3_aa: CASSPAPGQGLDEQFF
cdr3_nt: TGTGCCAGCAGCCCGGCCCCGGGACAGGGGTTGGATGAGCAGTTCTTC

d_call: NA
j_call: TRBJ2-7
v_call: TRBV30
clone_size: NA
cdr3_aa: CAWTADTYEQYF
cdr3_nt: TGTGCCTGGACGGCCGATACCTACGAGCAGTACTTC

d_call: TRBD2
j_call: TRBJ2-3
v_call: TRBV4-3
clone_size: few
cdr3_aa: CASSRRTSGTSTDTQYF
cdr3_nt: TGCGCCAGCAGCCGCCGGACTAGCGGGACTAGCACAGATACGCAGTATTTT

d_call: NA
j_call: TRBJ2-3
v_call: TRBV28
clone_size: many
cdr3_aa: CAISLADTQYF
cdr3_nt: TGTGCCATCTCTCTTGCGGATACGCAGTATTTT

d_call: NA
j_call: TRBJ2-1
v_call: TRBV3-1
clone_size: many
cdr3_aa: CASSQDLTNSYNEQFF
cdr3_nt: TGTGCCAGCAGCCAAGATCTAACTAACTCCTACAATGAGCAGTTCTTC

d_call: NA
j_call: TRBJ1-2
v_call: TRBV12-3/TRBV12-4
clone_size: many
cdr3_aa: CASKGSEGDRTYGYTF
cdr3_nt: TGTGCCAGCAAGGGTTCAGAAGGGGATAGGACCTATGGCTACACCTTC

d_call: TRBD2
j_call: TRBJ2-1
v_call: TRBV4-2
clone_size: few
cdr3_aa: CASSQFTSGSNRYNEQFF
cdr3_nt: TGTGCCAGCAGCCAATTCACTAGCGGGAGTAATAGGTACAATGAGCAGTTCTTC

d_call: TRBD2
j_call: TRBJ2-1
v_call: TRBV28
clone_size: NA
cdr3_aa: CASSSHSGRALSEQFF
cdr3_nt: TGTGCCAGCAGTTCACATAGCGGGAGGGCCCTGAGTGAGCAGTTCTTC

d_call: TRBD1
j_call: TRBJ1-5
v_call: TRBV30
clone_size: NA
cdr3_aa: CAWSENTGGDQPQHF
cdr3_nt: TGTGCCTGGAGCGAAAATACAGGGGGGGATCAGCCCCAGCATTTT

d_call: TRBD2
j_call: TRBJ2-1
v_call: TRBV7-8
clone_size: NA
cdr3_aa: CASSKTSGINEQFF
cdr3_nt: TGCGCCAGCAGCAAGACTAGCGGAATCAATGAGCAGTTCTTC

d_call: NA
j_call: TRBJ1-4
v_call: TRBV25-1
clone_size: NA
cdr3_aa: CASSELSQKGQQGTNEKLFF
cdr3_nt: TGTGCCAGCAGTGAATTGTCGCAGAAAGGGCAACAGGGAACGAATGAAAAACTGTTTTTT

d_call: NA
j_call: TRBJ2-5
v_call: TRBV6-1
clone_size: few
cdr3_aa: CASKGQVGETQYF
cdr3_nt: TGTGCCAGTAAGGGGCAGGTAGGAGAGACCCAGTACTTC

d_call: TRBD1
j_call: TRBJ1-2
v_call: TRBV18
clone_size: many
cdr3_aa: CASSPRQGESGYTF
cdr3_nt: TGTGCCAGCTCACCACGACAGGGGGAGAGTGGCTACACCTTC

d_call: TRBD1
j_call: TRBJ2-4
v_call: TRBV30
clone_size: many
cdr3_aa: CAWTRAPGTGGLDIQYF
cdr3_nt: TGTGCCTGGACCCGCGCGCCCGGGACAGGGGGCTTAGACATTCAGTACTTC